A selection of T cell receptor beta chains follows, all from one sample in a study of blood T cell repertoires in COVID-19. The protocol was immunoSEQ multiplex PCR, while the TCRdb copy is restricted to in-frame clones and leaves out a portion. The repertoire includes under 400,000 clones, 80% to 90% of them detected once, and approximately 4.6% sits in the top ten. Material for sequencing was PBMCs or T cells enriched from blood (not recorded which). All receptors come from a woman aged 40 to 55 with acute COVID-19. Each CDR3 is given with its conserved first and last residue. D genes are given only for firm matches. For some rows the clone size is stated as once, few or many, or as a class when expanded; others skip it.

V	size	D	J	DNA	CDR3
TRBV28	NA	NA	TRBJ1-2	TGTGCCAGCACCGGGGGGCCGAGGTGGGGCTACACCTTC	CASTGGPRWGYTF
TRBV28	NA	TRBD2	TRBJ2-7	TGTGCCAGCACCCTAAGTTGGCTAGCGGGCGCCTACGAGCAGTACTTC	CASTLSWLAGAYEQYF
TRBV5-1	NA	TRBD1	TRBJ1-2	TGCGCCAGCAGCTTGGGGGACAGACTTTATGGCTACACCTTC	CASSLGDRLYGYTF
TRBV7-3	once	NA	TRBJ1-1	TGTGCCAGCAGCCATGGAGGGACTGAAGCTTTCTTT	CASSHGGTEAFF
TRBV4-3	NA	TRBD2	TRBJ2-5	TGCGCCAGCAGCCAATCCCTAGCGGGGTCGGGGGAGACCCAGTACTTC	CASSQSLAGSGETQYF
TRBV15	NA	NA	TRBJ2-7	TGTGCCACCAGCAGAGGTAGGGGCCACCTCCTGGAGCAGTACTTC	CATSRGRGHLLEQYF
TRBV9	NA	TRBD1	TRBJ1-5	TGTGCCAGCAGCGGGGGGACAGCCAACAATCAGCCCCAGCATTTT	CASSGGTANNQPQHF
TRBV6-2/TRBV6-3	NA	TRBD1	TRBJ1-2	TGTGCCAGCAGTCAGGGGGCGTTGGGCTACACCTTC	CASSQGALGYTF
TRBV11-2	NA	NA	TRBJ2-1	TGTGCCAGCAGCTTAGATATTTCCTACAATGAGCAGTTCTTC	CASSLDISYNEQFF
TRBV28	NA	TRBD1	TRBJ2-7	TGTGCCAGCAGTTTGACAGGGGGATCGTACGAGCAGTACTTC	CASSLTGGSYEQYF
TRBV7-9	once	TRBD1	TRBJ1-4	TGTGCCAGCAGCCCCACCTTGACAGGGCAGGAAAAACTGTTTTTT	CASSPTLTGQEKLFF
TRBV28	once	TRBD1	TRBJ1-1	TGTGCCAGCAGCGTTCGACAGGGGGCTAACACTGAAGCTTTCTTT	CASSVRQGANTEAFF
TRBV15	NA	TRBD1	TRBJ1-3	TGTGCCACCACCTGGGACAGGGCAGGAAACACCATATATTTT	CATTWDRAGNTIYF
TRBV7-8	NA	TRBD2	TRBJ2-1	TGTGCCAGCAGCATTAGCGGGACCATCGTCGATGAGCAGTTCTTC	CASSISGTIVDEQFF
TRBV20-1	NA	NA	TRBJ2-5	TGCAGTGCTAGAGTCCCGGAGGCTGAATACTTC	CSARVPEAEYF
TRBV28	NA	NA	TRBJ1-5	TGTGCCAGCAGTTTATTGTGGGGGCGGTCATATAGCAATCAGCCCCAGCATTTT	CASSLLWGRSYSNQPQHF
TRBV7-2	NA	TRBD2	TRBJ2-3	TGTGCCAGCAGCTTAGGACGACCGGGACTACCCACAGATACGCAGTATTTT	CASSLGRPGLPTDTQYF
TRBV7-3	NA	TRBD1	TRBJ1-4	TGTGCCAGCAGCTTCCGGGACAGATATCGGAATGAAAAACTGTTTTTT	CASSFRDRYRNEKLFF
TRBV5-5	NA	NA	TRBJ2-7	TGTGCCAGCAGATCCAACCGGGACACCTACTCCTACGAGCAGTACTTC	CASRSNRDTYSYEQYF
TRBV28	NA	NA	TRBJ1-2	TGTGCCAGCAGTTCCCAGTATGGCTACACCTTC	CASSSQYGYTF
TRBV12-3/TRBV12-4	few	NA	TRBJ1-4	TGTGCCAGCAGTCAGGACTCAAATGAAAAACTGTTTTTT	CASSQDSNEKLFF
TRBV9	NA	NA	TRBJ1-5	TGTGCCAGCAGCTACGGGGGGGATCAGCCCCAGCATTTT	CASSYGGDQPQHF
TRBV6-5	NA	NA	TRBJ1-3	TGTGCCAGCAGAGGGGCCCGAGGAAACACCATATATTTT	CASRGARGNTIYF
TRBV27	NA	NA	TRBJ1-2	TGTGCCAGCAGTCCCAGCCGGACAGTCCCTGGAGGCTACACCTTC	CASSPSRTVPGGYTF
TRBV6-2/TRBV6-3	NA	TRBD1	TRBJ2-7	TGTGCCAGCAGTTCCTTCCGGGACAGCCTTTCCTACGAGCAGTACTTC	CASSSFRDSLSYEQYF
TRBV6-5	NA	TRBD1	TRBJ1-5	TGTGCCAGCAGATCGACAGGGGGCCGACAGCCCCAGCATTTT	CASRSTGGRQPQHF
TRBV7-8	NA	NA	TRBJ2-3	TGTGCCAGCAGCCGACAGGCCACAGATACGCAGTATTTT	CASSRQATDTQYF
TRBV25-1	NA	NA	TRBJ1-1	TGTGCCAGCAGTCCCCTCACCAAACTCACTGAAGCTTTCTTT	CASSPLTKLTEAFF
TRBV10-3	NA	TRBD1	TRBJ1-1	TGTGCCATCAGCGACAGGGTTCGCATGAACACTGAAGCTTTCTTT	CAISDRVRMNTEAFF
TRBV15	NA	TRBD1	TRBJ2-2	TGTGCCACCAGCTTAAATCGGGACAGGCCCACCGGGGAGCTGTTTTTT	CATSLNRDRPTGELFF
TRBV4-2	NA	NA	TRBJ2-1	TGTGCCAGCAGCCAAGAAGTACGAGGGCGTGGCAACAATGAGCAGTTCTTC	CASSQEVRGRGNNEQFF
TRBV7-3	once	TRBD1	TRBJ2-2	TGTGCCAGCAGCGACAGGGGTGTCGGGGAGCTGTTTTTT	CASSDRGVGELFF
TRBV6-2/TRBV6-3	NA	TRBD2	TRBJ2-3	TGTGCCAGCAGCCGCGGGGGTGCCACAGATACGCAGTATTTT	CASSRGGATDTQYF
TRBV27	NA	TRBD2	TRBJ2-1	TGTGCCAGCAGTCTAGAACGACTAGCGGGATACAATGAGCAGTTCTTC	CASSLERLAGYNEQFF
TRBV13	once	NA	TRBJ2-7	TGTGCCAGCAGCTCCGAGTCGGGGGAGCAGTACTTC	CASSSESGEQYF
TRBV4-2	once	TRBD2	TRBJ2-5	TGTGCCAGCGGAATACTAGCGAATCAAGAGACCCAGTACTTC	CASGILANQETQYF
TRBV3-1/TRBV3-2	NA	NA	TRBJ1-5	TGTGCCAGCAGCCCCCATAGCAATCAGCCCCAGCATTTT	CASSPHSNQPQHF
TRBV9	few	TRBD2	TRBJ2-7	TGTGCCAGCAGCCAAGGACTAGCGGGTGACGTTGGCGAGCAGTACTTC	CASSQGLAGDVGEQYF
TRBV6-2/TRBV6-3	NA	TRBD1	TRBJ1-2	TGTGCCAGCAGTTCAAATACAGGGGACTATGGCTACACCTTC	CASSSNTGDYGYTF
TRBV28	few	NA	TRBJ1-1	TGTGCCAGCACCCAACGTGGAGGGCAAGAAGCTTTCTTT	CASTQRGGQEAFF
TRBV4-3	NA	TRBD2	TRBJ2-2	TGCGCCAGCAGCCAAGATCGGGGGGTTGCCGGGGAGCTGTTTTTT	CASSQDRGVAGELFF
TRBV5-4	NA	NA	TRBJ2-3	TGTGCCAGCAGACCGTCAGGGGGAGGAGTGGATACGCAGTATTTT	CASRPSGGGVDTQYF
TRBV7-2	NA	TRBD2	TRBJ2-7	TGTGCCAGCAGCTTAGCAACGGCGGGAGCCTCCTACGAGCAGTACTTC	CASSLATAGASYEQYF
TRBV5-4	NA	TRBD2	TRBJ2-3	TGTGCCAGCAGCACCGGGACTAGCGGGGACGGGACAGATACGCAGTATTTT	CASSTGTSGDGTDTQYF
TRBV24-1	NA	NA	TRBJ2-1	TGTGCCACCAGTGACCCGATAGGGAGCTCCTACAATGAGCAGTTCTTC	CATSDPIGSSYNEQFF
TRBV4-1	NA	NA	TRBJ1-2	TGCGCCAGCAGCCAAGCTGGACAGTCTAACTATGGCTACACCTTC	CASSQAGQSNYGYTF
TRBV30	NA	NA	TRBJ2-3	TGTGCCTGGAGCTCCTTTGGGACTGGAAAACGAGGCACAGATACGCAGTATTTT	CAWSSFGTGKRGTDTQYF
TRBV11-3	NA	TRBD1	TRBJ2-3	TGTGCCAGCAGCTTATGGGAGACAGGGGTTGGTCCAGATACGCAGTATTTT	CASSLWETGVGPDTQYF
TRBV7-9	NA	NA	TRBJ1-4	TGTGCCAGCAGCTCAATCCAGGGAGGGGCCTTTTTTAGGGAAAAACTGTTTTTT	CASSSIQGGAFFREKLFF
TRBV18	NA	TRBD2	TRBJ2-1	TGTGCCAGCTCACCACCCCAGGCTATAGGGACTAGCGGGAGAGGCAATGAGCAGTTCTTC	CASSPPQAIGTSGRGNEQFF
TRBV18	NA	TRBD1	TRBJ1-1	TGTGCCAGCTCACCCGGGACAGGGATTTTGAACACTGAAGCTTTCTTT	CASSPGTGILNTEAFF
TRBV6-6	NA	NA	TRBJ1-2	TGTGCCAGCAGCTCGGGACTGATCTATGGCTACACCTTC	CASSSGLIYGYTF